What follows is one T cell receptor (beta chain) and its context. Its antigen is still unknown. The data were taken from a study of cytomegalovirus exposure and HLA in healthy donors. 13 Jbeta primers and 60 Vbeta primers were used for the PCR. Profiled with immunoSEQ multiplex PCR; TCRdb holds only in-frame clones, not every one. The profile shows under 110,000 clones, around 79% of them singletons. V gave up 2 bases and J gave up 4 bases; unmatched junction bases: 4. Per the germline V gene, CDR1 is MNHEY and CDR2 is SVGAGI. CDR3 length: 15 residues. General study results and limits: In a later analysis, CMV-associated beta chains were mostly HLA-associated, it appeared. Available immune exposure information was restricted to CMV serostatus only.

While unrecorded immune exposures were likely, the donors were nominally healthy when sampled. The gene calls are TRBV6-5 and TRBJ2-1, with 8 bases fitting TRBD2. The receptor's source is a woman between 35 and 50 years old in good health and CMV-seronegative. The sequenced sample was PBMCs. The CDR3 reads CASSYGGGQYNEQFF. The DNA for the CDR3 is TGTGCCAGCAGTTACGGCGGGGGGCAATACAATGAGCAGTTCTTC.